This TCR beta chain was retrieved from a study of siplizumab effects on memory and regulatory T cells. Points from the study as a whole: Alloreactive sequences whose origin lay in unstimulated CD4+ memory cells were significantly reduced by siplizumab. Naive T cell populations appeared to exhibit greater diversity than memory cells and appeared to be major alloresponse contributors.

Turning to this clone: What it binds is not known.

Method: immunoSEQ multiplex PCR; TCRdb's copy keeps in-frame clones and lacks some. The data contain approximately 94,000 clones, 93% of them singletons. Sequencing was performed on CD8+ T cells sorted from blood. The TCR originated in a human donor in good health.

CDR3 amino acids: CASSWADREVEAFF. The CDR3 DNA follows: TGTGCCAGCAGTTGGGCGGACAGGGAAGTTGAAGCTTTCTTT. V and J are TRBV6-6 and TRBJ1-1; 8 nucleotides line up with TRBD1. After removal of 4 bases from V and 7 bases from J, the junction contained 8 bases not matched to a gene. The germline V gene has CDR1 MNHNY and CDR2 SVGAGI (reference sequence). The CDR3 loop spans 14 amino acids.